A selection of T cell receptor beta chains follows, all from one sample in a study of blood T cell repertoires in COVID-19. TCRdb's table, derived via immunoSEQ multiplex PCR, lists solely in-frame clones and lacks some. Of 200,000 or so clones listed, about 85% are singletons. The sample consisted of PBMCs or T cells enriched from blood (not recorded which). The receptors were sampled from a woman younger than 45 who had recovered from COVID-19. The CDR3 runs from the conserved cysteine through the conserved F or W. The D gene is left open where the match is weak. Clone sizes are given selectively: once, few, many, or a class where the clone is expanded.

>-|TRBJ2-3|TRBV4-1|-
TGCGCCAGCAGCCAACTACCCACAGATACGCAGTATTTT
CASSQLPTDTQYF
>-|TRBJ1-5|TRBV27|TRBD1
TGTGCCAGCAGTAGGGGACAGCATAGCAATCAGCCCCAGCATTTT
CASSRGQHSNQPQHF
>-|TRBJ2-2|TRBV25-1|TRBD1
TGTGCCAGCAGGGGACAGGCCACCGGGGAGCTGTTTTTT
CASRGQATGELFF
>few|TRBJ1-2|TRBV19|-
TGTGCCAGTAGGGGGCAGTCTCACTATGGCTACACCTTC
CASRGQSHYGYTF
>few|TRBJ1-3|TRBV5-4|-
TGTGCCAGCAGCCGCTGGGCCCTAGGGGACACCATATATTTT
CASSRWALGDTIYF
>-|TRBJ2-7|TRBV4-1|-
TGCGCCAGCAGCCCTCTTCGGGGGGAGCAGTACTTC
CASSPLRGEQYF
>few|TRBJ1-5|TRBV18|-
TGTGCCAGCTCTCCGCTTCCAGGGGCCCAGCCCCAGCATTTT
CASSPLPGAQPQHF
>-|TRBJ1-4|TRBV11-2|-
TGTGCCAGCAGCTTAGGGCAGGGAACTAATGAAAAACTGTTTTTT
CASSLGQGTNEKLFF
>-|TRBJ2-3|TRBV5-1|-
TGCGCCAGCAGCCCACTTACTAGCACAGATACGCAGTATTTT
CASSPLTSTDTQYF
>-|TRBJ1-4|TRBV4-3|TRBD1
TGCGCCAGCAGCCAGGGAGAGACAGGGAATGAAAAACTGTTTTTT
CASSQGETGNEKLFF
>-|TRBJ2-1|TRBV3-1/TRBV3-2|TRBD2
TGTGCCAGCAGCCACCGGACTAGCGGGCACAATGAGCAGTTCTTC
CASSHRTSGHNEQFF
>-|TRBJ1-1|TRBV9|TRBD1
TGTGCCAGCAGCGTCGACAGGGGGAACACTGAAGCTTTCTTT
CASSVDRGNTEAFF
>-|TRBJ1-6|TRBV7-3|TRBD1
TGTGCCAGCAGCTTATTACAGGGGGCCCCCCTCCACTTT
CASSLLQGAPLHF
>-|TRBJ1-1|TRBV19|-
TGTGCCAGTACGGTGCGCTGGGGGCCACTCGACACTGAAGCTTTCTTT
CASTVRWGPLDTEAFF
>-|TRBJ1-2|TRBV5-1|TRBD1
TGCGCCAGCAGCTACGGAACAGGGGCCGCGGATGGCTACACCTTC
CASSYGTGAADGYTF
>once|TRBJ2-2|TRBV7-9|TRBD1
TGTGCCAGCAGCACCGGGACAGGGATAAACACCGGGGAGCTGTTTTTT
CASSTGTGINTGELFF
>-|TRBJ1-6|TRBV7-9|TRBD1
TGTGCCAGCAGCTTAGCTCGGGACAGGGGGCGCGGCAGGTCACCCCTCCACTTT
CASSLARDRGRGRSPLHF
>-|TRBJ1-3|TRBV19|TRBD1
TGTGCCAGTAGTAAGGGACAGGGAGCTGGAAACACCATATATTTT
CASSKGQGAGNTIYF